The sequence of this T cell receptor (beta chain) was determined in a study of Ad26.COV2.S vaccination and SARS-CoV-2 variants. Data came from immunoSEQ multiplex PCR; TCRdb stores just in-frame clones and leaves some out. The sample consists of about 500,000 clones, approximately 90% of them appearing once. As for treatment: 19 received Ad26.COV2.S at low or high dose, single or two shots; about five received placebo; per-sample allocation not given. Sampling occurred on day 63 after the first vaccine or placebo injection. Germline CDR1 SGDLS, CDR2 YYNGEE. J gave up 1 base and V 4 bases, and 9 bases lay outside the gene matches. The CDR3 consists of 17 residues.

The chain uses TRBV9 and TRBJ2-2; TRBD2 aligns across 8 bases. This sample comprised peripheral blood, obtained in a trial of Ad26.COV2.S vaccine versus placebo. The TCR comes from a person between 18 and 65 years old who received the Ad26.COV2.S COVID-19 vaccine or a placebo. The CDR3 loop reads CASSPRVLAGNTGELFF. The CDR3, as DNA: TGTGCCAGCAGCCCCCGCGTCCTAGCGGGGAACACCGGGGAGCTGTTTTTT.